These 22 T cell receptor beta chains share one sample of origin, sequenced in a study of human T cells and chemical hapten exposure. TCRdb redid the calling of the RACE reads with MiXCR, one entry per CDR3 protein. The sample comprises 300,000 to 400,000 distinct CDR3 sequences, roughly 4.6% of which are singletons, and 2% to 3% rests with the top ten. Documented time point: pre-sensitization, week 0. Treatment given: therapeutic diphenylcyclopropenone sensitization with weekly scalp DPC. The sequenced sample was whole blood, obtained in connection with sensitization to the hapten diphenylcyclopropenone (DPC). These receptors were obtained from a woman between 45 and 65 years old with alopecia areata. Some clones in this sample may be carry-over from other donors' samples.

This chain links TRBV27 with TRBJ2-7, with 7 bases that match TRBD1. Germline V CDR1 and CDR2: MNHEY, SMNVEV (reference sequence). This CDR3 is built from 14 residues. Trimming removed 5 bases from V and 2 bases from J; junction bases left unmatched: 6. Here the CDR3 reads CASSLRGMTYEQYF. In nucleotides, the CDR3 is TGTGCCAGCAGTCTCAGGGGGATGACCTACGAGCAGTACTTC.

There are many counts of this clonotype. The chain links TRBV28 to TRBJ2-5; unclear D gene. The CDR3 spans 14 residues. Germline assignment: CDR1 MDHEN and CDR2 SYDVKM. The V end lost 2 bases, the J end lost 4 bases, and 11 bases lay between the germline ends. The CDR3 region is CASSLGRAVETQYF. DNA of the CDR3: TGTGCCAGCAGTTTAGGTAGGGCAGTAGAGACCCAGTACTTC. Full variable domain (missing parts from reference TRBV28 and TRBJ2-5): DVKVTQSSRYLVKRTGEKVFLECVQDMDHENMFWYRQDPGLGLRLIYFSYDVKMKEKGDIPEGYSVSREKKERFSLILESASTNQTSMYLCASSLGRAVETQYFGPGTRLLVL.

This clonotype was observed a few times. This rearrangement joins TRBV9 to TRBJ2-3; perhaps D is TRBD1 or TRBD2 (6 bases each). V was clipped by 0 bases and J by 1 base, with 9 bases between them. Germline V CDR1 and CDR2: SGDLS, YYNGEE. This CDR3 has 15 amino acids. The CDR3 DNA is TGTGCCAGCAGCGTAGCGGGGGCCGGCACAGATACGCAGTATTTT. Its translation is CASSVAGAGTDTQYF.

This clonotype came up many times. The chain is built from TRBV28 and TRBJ2-1; 7 positions agree with TRBD2. J gave up 9 bases and V 3 bases, and 5 bases lay outside the gene matches. The CDR3 contains 13 residues. Germline CDR1 is MDHEN and CDR2 is SYDVKM. The CDR3 region has the DNA TGTGCCAGCAGTTTGGGGCGGGAGCCTGAGCAGTTCTTC. This codes for CASSLGREPEQFF.

On this clonotype: This may stem from a read error, because a much larger clone lies one nucleotide away. This chain links TRBV4-1 with TRBJ1-1, with a possible D match to TRBD1 (6 bases). Germline V gene lookup returns CDR1 MGHRA and CDR2 YSYEKL. CDR3 length: 13 residues. The ends were cut back, 10 bases at V and 0 bases at J, with 12 bases in the middle. The CDR3: CANRERLNTEAFF. CDR3 coding DNA: TGCGCCAACAGGGAACGACTGAACACTGAAGCTTTCTTT.

This clonotype was observed at least ten times. The chain couples TRBV21-1 to TRBJ2-3; the table names TRBD2, a call not compared with the DNA. TRBV21-1 is marked as a pseudogene. The CDR3 contains 18 residues. The CDR3 nucleotides are TGTGCCAGCAGCAAAGACGGATTTCTAGCGGGGGGGCCAGATACGCAGTATTTT. As protein: CASSKDGFLAGGPDTQYF.

This clonotype was picked up a small number of times. This chain connects TRBV20-1 to TRBJ2-3; D gene ambiguous. Trimming removed 6 bases at V and 2 bases at J, with 12 bases between. This CDR3 is built from 13 residues. Per germline, CDR1 DFQATT and CDR2 SNEGSKA (reference sequence). CDR3 DNA: TGCAGTGCCCTTGACGCGTACACAGATACGCAGTATTTT. As protein: CSALDAYTDTQYF.

The genes are TRBV25-1 and TRBJ1-6; D perhaps matches TRBD1 (6 bases). There are 15 residues in the CDR3. Germline loops: CDR1 MGHDK, CDR2 SYGVNS. Trimming stripped 1 base from V and 5 bases from J, with 9 bases between. CDR3 sequence (DNA): TGTGCCAGCAGTGAATTAAACAGGGATAATTCACCCCTCCACTTT. As protein: CASSELNRDNSPLHF.

The V gene is TRBV24-1, the J gene TRBJ2-2; D unresolved. The germline CDR1 and CDR2 sequences are KGHDR and SFDVKD. The CDR3 is made up of 12 amino acids. V was pared by 9 bases and J by 5 bases, with 9 bases between. CDR3 sequence reads: CATGDETGELFF. Written as DNA, the CDR3 is TGTGCCACCGGGGATGAGACCGGGGAGCTGTTTTTT.

This clonotype was seen many times. The chain employs TRBV2 and TRBJ2-3; 13 bases fit TRBD2. Germline V lookup: CDR1 SNHLY, CDR2 FYNNEI. The CDR3 is 17 amino acids. V was pared by 6 bases and J by 2 bases, with 8 bases of the junction left unmatched. The CDR3 DNA follows: TGTGCCAGCAGGGCGGGACTAGCGGGGCCCACCACAGATACGCAGTATTTT. Translating gives CASRAGLAGPTTDTQYF.

This clonotype was counted many times. V gene TRBV5-5 combines with J gene TRBJ1-4; weak D call: TRBD1 (5 bases). This CDR3 region has 15 residues. The V gene's germline CDR1 is SGHKS and CDR2 YYEKEE (reference sequence). The V end was cut by 4 bases, the J end by 8 bases, with 18 bases between. Here the CDR3 DNA reads TGTGCCAGCAGCGCGATGGGACGGGGCATGGAAAAACTGTTTTTT. As protein: CASSAMGRGMEKLFF.

The V and J genes are TRBV5-6 and TRBJ1-1; 9 nucleotides align to TRBD1. V gave up 1 base and J gave up 5 bases; unmatched junction bases: 12. The CDR3 sequence is 17 residues long. The germline V gene has CDR1 SGHDT and CDR2 YYEEEE. DNA of the CDR3: TGTGCCAGCAGCTTGAGTCTAACGCTGACAGGGGGTACTGAAGCTTTCTTT. It codes for CASSLSLTLTGGTEAFF.

The rearrangement uses TRBV3-1 and TRBJ2-3; unclear D gene. Germline V gives CDR1 LGHDT, CDR2 YNNKEL (reference sequence). The CDR3 totals 15 residues. Trimming stripped 5 bases from V and 2 bases from J, with 14 bases between. The CDR3 nucleotides read TGTGCCAGCAGCGTTAGGGTTCCCGACACAGATACGCAGTATTTT. Translated: CASSVRVPDTDTQYF.

This rearrangement joins TRBV28 to TRBJ1-3, with a tentative D call TRBD1 (5 bases). The CDR3 totals 15 residues. The germline gives CDR1 MDHEN, CDR2 SYDVKM. The V end lost 8 bases, the J end lost 1 base, and 15 bases lay between the germline ends. CDR3 coding DNA: TGTGCCAGCGTCGGGTCGGCAGGGTCTGGAAACACCATATATTTT. It encodes CASVGSAGSGNTIYF.

V gene TRBV14 combines with J gene TRBJ1-2; D may be TRBD1 (5 bases). V gave up 1 base and J gave up 2 bases, with 14 bases separating them. Germline V CDR1 and CDR2: SGHDN, FVKESK. The CDR3 spans 16 residues. The DNA of the CDR3 is TGTGCCAGCAGCCAAGCTACCGGGACGGAAAACTATGGCTACACCTTC. It encodes CASSQATGTENYGYTF.

This clonotype was found a few times. V and J are TRBV28 and TRBJ1-1; D is perhaps TRBD1 (5 bases). The V gene lost 1 base and the J gene lost 3 bases, with 15 bases spanning the gap. The CDR3 has 16 amino acids. Germline CDR1 and CDR2: MDHEN and SYDVKM. CDR3 loop: CASSLSTGTGDTEAFF. The CDR3 region has the DNA TGTGCCAGCAGTTTATCCACCGGGACGGGGGACACTGAAGCTTTCTTT.

This clonotype was counted ten times or more. J is TRBJ1-6 and V is TRBV5-1; maybe TRBD1 (5 bases). CDR3 length equals 18 residues. The germline V and J ends were trimmed by 3 bases and 0 bases, with 16 bases remaining between them. Germline CDR1 and CDR2: SGHRS and YFSETQ. CDR3 sequence: CASSYVGDATSYNSPLHF. The CDR3 DNA is TGCGCCAGCAGCTACGTGGGGGACGCCACCTCCTATAATTCACCCCTCCACTTT.

The chain combines TRBV7-2 with TRBJ1-1; D remains unclear. The CDR3 sequence is 12 residues long. Between the trimmed V and J ends, which lost 5 bases and 11 bases, there was a span of 15 bases. CDR1 and CDR2 (germline): SGHTA, FQGNSA. CDR3 sequence reads: CASSLNLRAAFF. The CDR3 DNA follows: TGTGCCAGCAGCCTCAATCTTCGGGCGGCTTTCTTT.

The table lists this clonotype with a few counts. This sequence joins TRBV6-2 or TRBV6-3 and TRBJ2-3; D gene uncertain. The V gene lost 2 bases and the J gene lost 6 bases, with 9 bases spanning the gap. This CDR3 is built from 13 residues. Germline CDR1 MNHEY, CDR2 SVGEGT. The CDR3 DNA sequence: TGTGCCAGCAGTTACCCCCGCGAGGATACGCAGTATTTT. This sequence encodes CASSYPREDTQYF.

The J gene is TRBJ2-1, the V gene TRBV12-3 or TRBV12-4, with TRBD2 identical over 13 bases. With V trimmed by 6 bases and J by 6 bases, 5 bases remained unmatched. This CDR3 region has 15 residues. In DNA, the CDR3 is TGTGCCAGCAGCCTGGGACTAGCGGGACTCAATGAGCAGTTCTTC. The encoded protein is CASSLGLAGLNEQFF.

This clonotype was recorded at least ten times. This chain uses TRBV28 with TRBJ2-5, with a weak D call TRBD2 (6 bases). V was clipped by 5 bases and J by 2 bases, with 9 bases between them. The CDR3 contains 13 residues. Per germline, CDR1 MDHEN and CDR2 SYDVKM. For the CDR3, the DNA is TGTGCCAGCAGTGGAGGGGCACAAGAGACCCAGTACTTC. Amino acid sequence: CASSGGAQETQYF.

In this sample, this clonotype turned up many times. The chain employs TRBV4-1 and TRBJ2-1, with 11 bases fitting TRBD2. The germline V gene encodes CDR1 MGHRA and CDR2 YSYEKL. The CDR3 is 15 amino acids. The V and J ends lost 0 bases and 8 bases, in that order; junction bases with no gene match: 3. In DNA, the CDR3 is TGCGCCAGCAGCCAAGATGGTAGCGGGAGGGATGAGCAGTTCTTC. Its translation is CASSQDGSGRDEQFF.